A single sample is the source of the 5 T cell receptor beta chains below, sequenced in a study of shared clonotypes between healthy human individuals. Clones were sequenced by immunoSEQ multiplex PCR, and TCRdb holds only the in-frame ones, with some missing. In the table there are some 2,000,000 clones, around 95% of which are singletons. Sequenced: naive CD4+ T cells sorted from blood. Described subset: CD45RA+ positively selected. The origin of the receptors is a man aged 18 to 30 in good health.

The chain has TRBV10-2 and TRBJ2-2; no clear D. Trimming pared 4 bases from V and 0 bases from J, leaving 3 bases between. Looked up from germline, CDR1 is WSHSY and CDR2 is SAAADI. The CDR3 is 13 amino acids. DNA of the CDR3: TGCGCCAGCAGTGTAACGAACACCGGGGAGCTGTTTTTT. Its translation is CASSVTNTGELFF.

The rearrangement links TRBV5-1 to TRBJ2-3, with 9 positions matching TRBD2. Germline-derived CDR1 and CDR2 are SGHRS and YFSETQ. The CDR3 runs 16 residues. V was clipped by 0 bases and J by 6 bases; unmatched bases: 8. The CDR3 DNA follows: TGCGCCAGCAGCTTGGGGGTAGCGGGGGCCGGGGATACGCAGTATTTT. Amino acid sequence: CASSLGVAGAGDTQYF. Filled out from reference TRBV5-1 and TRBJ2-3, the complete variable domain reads KAGVTQTPRYLIKTRGQQVTLSCSPISGHRSVSWYQQTPGQGLQFLFEYFSETQRNKGNFPGRFSGRQFSNSRSEMNVSTLELGDSALYLCASSLGVAGAGDTQYFGPGTRLTVL.

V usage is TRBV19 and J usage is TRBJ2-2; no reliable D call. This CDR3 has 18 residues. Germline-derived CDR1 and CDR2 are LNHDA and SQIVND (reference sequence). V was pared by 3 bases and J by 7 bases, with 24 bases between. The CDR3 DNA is TGTGCCAGTAGTATGTATCGAAGCCCCCAGGCGCGGAACGGGGAGCTGTTTTTT. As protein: CASSMYRSPQARNGELFF.

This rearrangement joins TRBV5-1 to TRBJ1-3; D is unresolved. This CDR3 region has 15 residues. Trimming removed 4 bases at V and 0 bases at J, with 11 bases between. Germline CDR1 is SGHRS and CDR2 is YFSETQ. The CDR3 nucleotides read TGCGCCAGCAGCACCGACACAAGCTCTGGAAACACCATATATTTT. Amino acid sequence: CASSTDTSSGNTIYF.

This CDR3 is CASSHAGGRETQYF. In nucleotides, the CDR3 is TGTGCCAGCAGCCACGCAGGGGGCCGCGAGACCCAGTACTTC. The chain combines TRBV7-2 with TRBJ2-5; 8 bases align to TRBD1. The CDR3 has 14 amino acids. The V gene's germline CDR1 is SGHTA and CDR2 FQGNSA. V was pared by 5 bases and J by 5 bases, with 7 bases of the junction left unmatched.